This T cell receptor (beta chain) was documented in a study of blood T cells in healthy people across ages. Primers used in a second PCR of roughly 6 to 11 cycles were a sample-barcoded 5' primer and a J-beta primer mix. MiXCR, run by TCRdb on the 5' RACE reads, gives a single entry per CDR3 protein. Counted here are 890,000 or so distinct CDR3 sequences, 55% to 65% occurring once; the ten biggest clones make up about a quarter. The TCR was taken from a man aged 30 to 39 in good health. Source material: blood.

The DNA of the CDR3 is TGTGCCAGCAGTTTAGGGGGACTACGGAACACCGGGGAGCTGTTTTTT. Translated, it gives CASSLGGLRNTGELFF. The rearrangement joins TRBV28 to TRBJ2-2, with 7 bases that match TRBD2. V was clipped by 2 bases and J by 1 base; unmatched bases: 4. There are 16 residues in the CDR3. Germline loops: CDR1 MDHEN, CDR2 SYDVKM.